What follows describes a single T cell receptor (beta chain). Its matching antigen is unknown. This sample is part of a study of regulatory T cells in long-lasting Graves disease. Study-wide results and caveats: Persistent Graves' patients showed less TCR diversity than newly diagnosed ones. Clonotypes that were public and shared totalled some 2,900 in persistent patients versus over 800 in new patients.

Time point in this sample: persistent/refractory GD, antithyroid drugs over 5 years with positive TRAb. The TCR library was made from RNA that had been extracted from PBMCs in TRIzol. Researchers made TCR beta libraries by using iRepertoire HTBI primers and running Arm-PCR on CDR3 regions. MiXCR, applied by TCRdb to the multiplex PCR reads, yields one record per CDR3 protein. The table lists hundreds of thousands of distinct CDR3 sequences, roughly 20% of them singletons, with about 8.3% in the top ten. V lost 5 bases, J lost 2 bases, and 14 bases lay in between. This CDR3 contains 15 residues. Germline CDR1 SGHVS, CDR2 FQNEAQ.

Sequences were derived from peripheral blood mononuclear cells (PBMCs), sampled when the disease was refractory, from a patient treated with antithyroid drugs. The chain links TRBV7-8 to TRBJ2-3, with D tentatively TRBD2 (6 bases). The TCR was taken from a female donor with Graves disease. The CDR3 nucleotides are TGTGCCAGCAGCATGAGCGGGCGCTACACAGATACGCAGTATTTT. Translating gives CASSMSGRYTDTQYF.